A single T cell receptor (beta chain) is shown here with its context. Cohort 3 recovered donors had two negative PCRs, clearance, or symptom resolution. Germline CDR1 and CDR2: LGHNA and YNFKEQ. The V end lost 3 bases, the J end lost 7 bases, and 18 bases lay between the germline ends. This CDR3 spans 16 amino acids. The data originate from a study of blood T cell repertoires in COVID-19. Repertoires were generated with immunoSEQ multiplex PCR, while TCRdb's copy carries only in-frame clones and drops some. Of 350,000 to 400,000 clones listed, around 89% are singletons. This sequence was found in a man aged 18 to 30 who had recovered from COVID-19. Sequenced sample: PBMCs or T cells enriched from blood (not recorded which). The chain employs TRBV4-2 and TRBJ2-2, with a tentative D call TRBD2 (7 bases). CDR3 protein: CASSQGEGGWSGELFF. DNA of the CDR3: TGTGCCAGCAGCCAGGGGGAGGGGGGCTGGAGCGGGGAGCTGTTTTTT.